The 17 T cell receptor beta chains presented below share a single source sample, sequenced in a study of cytomegalovirus exposure and HLA in healthy donors. PCR was performed using 60 Vbeta and 13 Jbeta primers. The table came from immunoSEQ multiplex PCR; TCRdb's copy has only in-frame clones and leaves some out. The sample has over 150,000 clones, 79% seen once. The source material was PBMCs. These receptors originate from a man in his forties in good health and CMV-seronegative.

The chain combines TRBV7-6 with TRBJ2-7; D might be TRBD1 (6 bases). This CDR3 is built from 15 residues. The germline CDR1 and CDR2 sequences are SGHVS and FNYEAQ. V lost 0 bases and J 6 bases, leaving 15 bases between the germline ends. CDR3 sequence reads: CASSLARQGSREQYF. Here the CDR3 DNA reads TGTGCCAGCAGCTTAGCGAGGCAGGGGTCACGCGAGCAGTACTTC.

In this sample, this clone turned up a few times. The rearrangement uses TRBV27 and TRBJ2-3, with a weak D call TRBD2 (7 bases). V was clipped by 2 bases and J by 5 bases, with 20 bases between them. The length of the CDR3 is 17 residues. Germline V CDR1 and CDR2: MNHEY, SMNVEV (reference sequence). The CDR3 nucleotides read TGTGCCAGCAGTTTAAGGGGGGGCAGCGGGCGCGGAGATACGCAGTATTTT. The encoded protein is CASSLRGGSGRGDTQYF.

This clone has just a few counts. This sequence joins TRBV29-1 and TRBJ1-2; a weak D match, TRBD1 (6 bases). The germline V gene has CDR1 SQVTM and CDR2 ANQGSEA. The CDR3 runs 13 residues. V lost 7 bases and J 5 bases, leaving 17 bases between the germline ends. The CDR3 sequence: CSGGPGGQYGYTF. For the CDR3, the DNA is TGCAGCGGGGGACCGGGGGGCCAATATGGCTACACCTTC. Filled out from reference TRBV29-1 and TRBJ1-2, the complete variable domain reads SAVISQKPSRDICQRGTSLTIQCQVDSQVTMMFWYRQQPGQSLTLIATANQGSEATYESGFVIDKFPISRPNLTFSTLTVSNMSPEDSSIYLCSGGPGGQYGYTFGSGTRLTVV.

The V and J genes are TRBV10-3 and TRBJ2-7, with a weak D call TRBD1 (11 bases). Trimming removed 4 bases at V and 5 bases at J, with 24 bases between. Germline V gene data show CDR1 as ENHRY and CDR2 as SYGVKD. CDR3 length: 17 residues. The CDR3 loop reads CAISGDRGGLAKHEQYF. The CDR3 DNA reads as TGTGCCATCAGTGGGGACAGGGGGGGACTAGCGAAACACGAGCAGTACTTC.

The CDR3 DNA is TGCGCCAGCAGCCAAGGAGGATACACAGATACGCAGTATTTT. It yields the protein CASSQGGYTDTQYF. V is TRBV4-1 and J is TRBJ2-3, with unresolved D. The CDR3 has 14 amino acids. The V end was cut by 1 base, the J end by 2 bases, with 7 bases between. Looked up from germline, CDR1 is MGHRA and CDR2 is YSYEKL.

This clone was picked up a small number of times. The chain employs TRBV11-1 and TRBJ2-5; 11 bases fit TRBD2. CDR1 is SGHAT and CDR2 is FQDESV in the germline V gene (reference sequence). The V gene end was trimmed by 2 bases and the J gene end by 1 base; junction bases not matched to a gene: 6. This CDR3 is 17 amino acids long. The CDR3 is CASSLNLAGGLQETQYF. The CDR3 DNA reads as TGTGCCAGCAGCTTAAATCTAGCGGGAGGACTCCAAGAGACCCAGTACTTC.

This sequence joins TRBV4-3 and TRBJ1-6; D is possibly TRBD1 (5 bases). Trimming took 0 bases from V and 8 from J, leaving 11 bases between them. Germline CDR1 reads LGHNA; CDR2 reads YSLEER. The CDR3 covers 15 residues. CDR3 in DNA: TGCGCCAGCAGCCAAGAAGGGGTTTATTATTCACCCCTCCACTTT. Translating it yields CASSQEGVYYSPLHF.

CDR3 in amino acids: CASSWGQSETQYF. The CDR3, as DNA: TGTGCCAGCAGCTGGGGACAGTCTGAGACCCAGTACTTC. This chain joins TRBV5-6 and TRBJ2-5; 7 bases map to TRBD1. Trimming removed 3 bases from V and 5 bases from J; junction bases left unmatched: 4. Germline lookup yields CDR1 SGHDT and CDR2 YYEEEE. This CDR3 comprises 13 residues.

V gene TRBV4-2 combines with J gene TRBJ1-2; the D gene is possibly TRBD1 (6 bases). Germline V gives CDR1 LGHNA, CDR2 YNFKEQ. V lost 0 bases, J lost 3 bases, and 20 bases lay in between. CDR3 size: 18 residues. Here the CDR3 reads CASSQDLRLDSRDYGYTF. Here the CDR3 DNA reads TGTGCCAGCAGCCAAGATCTTCGGTTGGACAGCCGGGACTATGGCTACACCTTC.

This clone is a singleton in its sample. This chain uses TRBV5-1 with TRBJ2-1, with 8 positions matching TRBD2. This CDR3 contains 15 residues. V trimming: 0 bases; J trimming: 9 bases; junction bases outside the gene matches: 8. Germline V gives CDR1 SGHRS, CDR2 YFSETQ. CDR3 protein: CASSLGPGGPGEQFF. DNA of the CDR3: TGCGCCAGCAGCTTGGGGCCGGGAGGGCCAGGTGAGCAGTTCTTC.

This chain connects TRBV27 to TRBJ2-2, with a possible D match to TRBD2 (5 bases). The V end lost 4 bases, the J end lost 7 bases, and 16 bases lay between the germline ends. The CDR3 covers 15 residues. The germline gives CDR1 MNHEY, CDR2 SMNVEV (reference sequence). This CDR3 reads CASSSRVGILGELFF. The CDR3 DNA sequence: TGTGCCAGCAGTTCGCGGGTTGGGATCCTCGGGGAGCTGTTTTTT.

The CDR3 bases are TGTGCCAGCGGTGGGGTTACAGGTTCCTACGAGCAGTACTTC. This gives the protein CASGGVTGSYEQYF. The chain recombines TRBV27 with TRBJ2-5; possibly TRBD1 for D (5 bases). The DNA end is a closer match to TRBJ2-7, so the J assignment may be wrong. The CDR3 is 14 residues long. Germline CDR1 is MNHEY and CDR2 is SMNVEV (reference sequence).

The rearrangement links TRBV30 to TRBJ2-7, with TRBD2 identical over 10 bases. The V gene end was trimmed by 1 base and the J gene end by 3 bases; junction bases not matched to a gene: 12. The germline CDR1 and CDR2 sequences are GTSNPN and SVGIG (reference sequence). This CDR3 is built from 17 residues. The CDR3, as DNA: TGTGCCTGGAGTGCCTTGGGAGCGGGAGGGAACTACTACGAGCAGTACTTC. Protein product: CAWSALGAGGNYYEQYF.

This sequence joins TRBV10-3 and TRBJ2-5; 7 nucleotides match TRBD1. This CDR3 is 14 amino acids long. Germline lookup yields CDR1 ENHRY and CDR2 SYGVKD. V was clipped by 4 bases and J by 2 bases; unmatched bases: 4. CDR3: CAISGDRNQETQYF. The DNA of the CDR3 is TGTGCCATCAGTGGGGACAGAAATCAAGAGACCCAGTACTTC.

The chain has TRBV2 and TRBJ2-5; unclear D gene. Deletions cut 3 bases from V and 1 base from J, with 9 bases between. CDR1 SNHLY and CDR2 FYNNEI come from the germline V gene. CDR3 length: 14 amino acids. DNA for the CDR3: TGTGCCAGCAGTGAGGTCAGAGGCCAAGAGACCCAGTACTTC. This encodes CASSEVRGQETQYF.

This chain connects TRBV18 to TRBJ2-5; 9 nucleotides align to TRBD2. The ends lost 3 bases at V and 3 bases at J; junction bases unmatched: 8. This CDR3 comprises 16 residues. CDR1 is KGHSH, CDR2 LQKENI, per germline. The CDR3 DNA sequence: TGTGCCAGCTCACCTAATAGCGGGAGACCAGAAGAGACCCAGTACTTC. Translation gives CASSPNSGRPEETQYF.

The rearrangement joins TRBV10-3 to TRBJ1-1; D is perhaps TRBD1 (5 bases). Germline V lookup: CDR1 ENHRY, CDR2 SYGVKD. The germline V and J ends were trimmed by 3 bases and 1 base, with 9 bases remaining between them. This CDR3 comprises 14 residues. The CDR3 nucleotides are TGTGCCATCAGTGATACAGGCCAGAACACTGAAGCTTTCTTT. This codes for CAISDTGQNTEAFF.